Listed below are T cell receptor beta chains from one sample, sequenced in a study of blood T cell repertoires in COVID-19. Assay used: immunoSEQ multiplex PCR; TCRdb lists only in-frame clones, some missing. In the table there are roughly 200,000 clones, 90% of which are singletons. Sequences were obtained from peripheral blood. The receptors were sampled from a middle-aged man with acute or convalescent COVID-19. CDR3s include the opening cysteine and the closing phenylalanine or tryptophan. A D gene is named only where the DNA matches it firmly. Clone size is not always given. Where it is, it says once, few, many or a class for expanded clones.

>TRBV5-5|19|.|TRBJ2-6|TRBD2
TGTGCCAGCAGCTTGGCCGGGACTAGCGGGAGTACTGGGGCCAACGTCCTGACTTTC
CASSLAGTSGSTGANVLTF
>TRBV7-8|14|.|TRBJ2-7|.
TGTGCCAGCAGCTTAGAGTTGGGGACACAGGAGCAGTACTTC
CASSLELGTQEQYF
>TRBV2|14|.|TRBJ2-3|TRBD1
TGTGCCAGCAGTACACAGGGGGCGCAAGATACGCAGTATTTT
CASSTQGAQDTQYF
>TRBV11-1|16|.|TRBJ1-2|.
TGTGCCAGCAGCTCGCACCCTTTGGACAGCAGCTATGGCTACACCTTC
CASSSHPLDSSYGYTF
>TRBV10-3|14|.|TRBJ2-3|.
TGTGCCATCAGTGGGAATGACACGCCAGATACGCAGTATTTT
CAISGNDTPDTQYF
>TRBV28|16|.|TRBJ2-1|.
TGTGCCAGCAGCACCCGACAAGCCTACTCCTACAATGAGCAGTTCTTC
CASSTRQAYSYNEQFF
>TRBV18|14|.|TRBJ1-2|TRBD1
TGTGCCAGCTCACCGTTGGACAGGGGGGATGGCTACACCTTC
CASSPLDRGDGYTF
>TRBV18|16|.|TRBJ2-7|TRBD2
TGTGCCAGCTCACCCCAAGGGGCGGGAGGTGTAGACGAGCAGTACTTC
CASSPQGAGGVDEQYF
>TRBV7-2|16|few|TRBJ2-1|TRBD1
TGTGCCAGCAGTTTAAAGGGACAGAGCTCCTACAATGAGCAGTTCTTC
CASSLKGQSSYNEQFF
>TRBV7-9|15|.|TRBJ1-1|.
TGTGCCAGCAGCGAAGGACTGAGCATGAACACTGAAGCTTTCTTT
CASSEGLSMNTEAFF
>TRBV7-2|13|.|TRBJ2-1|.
TGTGCCAGCAGCCTAGCCCGAGGTAATGAGCAGTTCTTC
CASSLARGNEQFF
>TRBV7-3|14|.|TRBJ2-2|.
TGTGCCAGCAGTTATCAACTAGTTTCCGGGGAGCTGTTTTTT
CASSYQLVSGELFF
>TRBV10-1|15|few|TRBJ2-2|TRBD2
TGCGCCAGCAGTGATGGCAGGGAGGGAACCGGGGAGCTGTTTTTT
CASSDGREGTGELFF
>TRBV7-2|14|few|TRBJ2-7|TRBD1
TGTGCCAGCAGCATATGGACAGGGGGCTACGAGCAGTACTTC
CASSIWTGGYEQYF
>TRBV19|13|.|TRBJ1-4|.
TGTGCCAGTAGTGGTCCAGGGGATGAAAAACTGTTTTTT
CASSGPGDEKLFF
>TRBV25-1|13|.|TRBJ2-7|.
TGTGCCAGCAGTGAGTACAGGACCTACGAGCAGTACTTC
CASSEYRTYEQYF
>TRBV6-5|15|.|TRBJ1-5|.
TGTGCCAGCACGAATACGGGAAATAGCAATCAGCCCCAGCATTTT
CASTNTGNSNQPQHF
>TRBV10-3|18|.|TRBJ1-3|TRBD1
TGTGCCATCAGTTCGGGACAGGGGAGCTGGGCCTCTGGAAACACCATATATTTT
CAISSGQGSWASGNTIYF
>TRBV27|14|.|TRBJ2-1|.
TGTGCCAGCAGTCAGGGGAGCGCCTACAATGAGCAGTTCTTC
CASSQGSAYNEQFF
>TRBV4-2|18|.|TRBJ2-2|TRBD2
TGTGCCAGCAGCCAAGAGCTAGCGGGGGGCCAGGTCACCGGGGAGCTGTTTTTT
CASSQELAGGQVTGELFF
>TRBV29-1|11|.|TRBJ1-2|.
TGCAGCGTTGGGGGAGACTATGGCTACACCTTC
CSVGGDYGYTF
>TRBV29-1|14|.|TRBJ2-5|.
TGCAGCGGGGGGGGCGGGACCCCCCAAGAGACCCAGTACTTC
CSGGGGTPQETQYF
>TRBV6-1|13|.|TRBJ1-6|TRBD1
TGTGCCAGCAGTCGGACAGGGTTTTCACCCCTCCACTTT
CASSRTGFSPLHF
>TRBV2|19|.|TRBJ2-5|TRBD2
TGTGCCAGCAGTGAAGCCGACCCCGTGGGGGGAGGGCACCAAGAGACCCAGTACTTC
CASSEADPVGGGHQETQYF
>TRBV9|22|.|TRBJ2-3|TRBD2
TGTGCCAGCAGCGCCTCCACAGGGGCCGGGACTAGCGGGAGGGCTAGCACAGATACGCAGTATTTT
CASSASTGAGTSGRASTDTQYF
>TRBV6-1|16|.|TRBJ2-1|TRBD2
TGTGCCAGCAGTGTAGCCGGGACTAGCGCCTACAATGAGCAGTTCTTC
CASSVAGTSAYNEQFF
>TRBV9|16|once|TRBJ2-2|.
TGTGCCAGCAGCCCAAGGGGGACCACCCACACCGGGGAGCTGTTTTTT
CASSPRGTTHTGELFF
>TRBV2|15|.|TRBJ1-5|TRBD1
TGTGCCAGCACCAAGGGGGCAGCGAGCAATCAGCCCCAGCATTTT
CASTKGAASNQPQHF
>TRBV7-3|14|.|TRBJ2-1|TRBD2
TGTGCCAGCAGCTTAGCGGGGGGGCACAATGAGCAGTTCTTC
CASSLAGGHNEQFF
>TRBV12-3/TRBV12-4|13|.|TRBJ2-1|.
TGTGCCAGCAGTTCAACCCTCAGGAATGAGCAGTTCTTC
CASSSTLRNEQFF
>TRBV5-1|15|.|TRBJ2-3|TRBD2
TGCGCCAGCAGCCGGGGGAGGACTAGCGAGGATACGCAGTATTTT
CASSRGRTSEDTQYF
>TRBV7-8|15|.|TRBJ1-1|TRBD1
TGTGCCAGCAGGGTAGGGGACAGGGGGCTTACTGAAGCTTTCTTT
CASRVGDRGLTEAFF
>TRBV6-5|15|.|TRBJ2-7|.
TGTGCCAGCAGATCAGGGATTGGTCGGACCTACGAGCAGTACTTC
CASRSGIGRTYEQYF
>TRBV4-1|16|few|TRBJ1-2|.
TGCGCCAGCAGCCAAGTCGGGACACCCCGACACTATGGCTACACCTTC
CASSQVGTPRHYGYTF
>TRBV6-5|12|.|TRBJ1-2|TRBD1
TGTGCCAGCAGATCACAGGGGGATGGCTACACCTTC
CASRSQGDGYTF
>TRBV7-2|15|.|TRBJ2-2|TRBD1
TGTGCCAGCAGCTTTCGGGACAGTGGCACCGGGGAGCTGTTTTTT
CASSFRDSGTGELFF
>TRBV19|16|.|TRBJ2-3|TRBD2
TGTGCCACCTCATCTCCGAGCGGGAGAGTGACAGATACGCAGTATTTT
CATSSPSGRVTDTQYF
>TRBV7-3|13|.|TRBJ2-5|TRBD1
TGTGCCAGCAGCCAGGACAGGGGAGAGACCCAGTACTTC
CASSQDRGETQYF
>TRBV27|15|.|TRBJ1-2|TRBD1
TGTGCCAGCAGTTTATTAGGGACAGGAATCTATGGCTACACCTTC
CASSLLGTGIYGYTF